This TCR beta chain was identified during a study of cytomegalovirus exposure and HLA in healthy donors. This clone was seen a handful of times. The antigen is unknown. Whole-study findings and limits: The study recorded 150 to 200 TCR beta chains that were cytomegalovirus-associated. In vitro confirmation showed a few CMV-associated chains to be CMV antigen specific.

The length of the CDR3 is 15 residues. Per germline, CDR1 MGHRA and CDR2 YSYEKL. Deletions cut 0 bases from V and 3 bases from J, with 12 bases between. Here immunoSEQ multiplex PCR was the method, and the copy in TCRdb shows in-frame clones only, minus some. The sample records approximately 110,000 clones, over 90% being singletons. This rearrangement joins TRBV4-1 to TRBJ2-7; D call uncertain. Sequencing used PBMCs. The source of this sequence is a woman in her late teens or twenties in good health and CMV-seronegative. This CDR3 reads CASSQEWNSGYEQYF. The DNA of the CDR3 is TGCGCCAGCAGCCAAGAGTGGAACTCAGGCTACGAGCAGTACTTC.